This TCR beta chain came from a study of blood T cells in healthy people across ages. PCR was performed a second time for about 7 to 12 cycles using a sample-barcoded 5' primer and a J-beta primer mix. TCRdb processed the 5' RACE reads anew with MiXCR; each CDR3 protein has one entry. Seen here are 800,000 or so distinct CDR3 sequences, roughly 25% observed once, and the top ten hold roughly 3.8%. The CDR3 is 14 residues long. Trimming took 5 bases from V and 7 from J; bases not matched to a gene: 7. Germline CDR1 reads SGHTA; CDR2 reads FQGNSA. The sample was also linked to a second study, of T cells of mothers and their children. As that report states: The donor cohort consisted of three healthy Caucasian mothers and their six children.

The sequenced sample consisted of blood. The chain links TRBV7-2 to TRBJ1-2; 10 positions agree with TRBD1. This clonotype was sampled from a boy between 10 and 17 years old in good health. The CDR3 DNA sequence: TGTGCCAGCAGCACCGACAGGGGGCCCGGTGGCTACACCTTC. This encodes CASSTDRGPGGYTF.